This TCR beta chain was sequenced for a study of T cells after somatic rescue of genetic block. Per the germline V gene, CDR1 is MDHEN and CDR2 is SYDVKM. V lost 3 bases to trimming and J lost 3 bases; unmatched junction nucleotides: 7. The CDR3 is 17 amino acids. Sequencing was performed with immunoSEQ multiplex PCR; in TCRdb, only in-frame clones are kept and a portion is missing. The sample shows 85,000 to 100,000 clones, about 90% of them seen only once. The V and J genes are TRBV28 and TRBJ2-1; 11 bases are shared with TRBD2. The sequencing sample was made of peripheral blood mononuclear cells (PBMCs). This receptor was obtained from a woman aged 18-30 years. The CDR3 sequence is CASSFLPGLAVYNEQFF. DNA for the CDR3: TGTGCCAGCAGTTTTTTACCGGGACTAGCGGTCTACAATGAGCAGTTCTTC.